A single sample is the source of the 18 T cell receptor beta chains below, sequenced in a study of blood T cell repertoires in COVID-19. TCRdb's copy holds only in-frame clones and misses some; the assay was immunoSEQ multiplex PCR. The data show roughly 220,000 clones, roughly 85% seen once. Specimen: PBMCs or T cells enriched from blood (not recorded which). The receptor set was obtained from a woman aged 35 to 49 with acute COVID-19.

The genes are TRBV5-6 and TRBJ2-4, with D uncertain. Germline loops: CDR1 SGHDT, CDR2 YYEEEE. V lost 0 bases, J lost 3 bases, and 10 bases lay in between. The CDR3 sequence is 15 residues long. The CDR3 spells CASSLVKGDKNIQYF. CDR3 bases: TGTGCCAGCAGCTTGGTCAAAGGAGACAAAAACATTCAGTACTTC. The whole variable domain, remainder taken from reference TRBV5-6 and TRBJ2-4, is DAGVTQSPTHLIKTRGQQVTLRCSPKSGHDTVSWYQQALGQGPQFIFQYYEEEERQRGNFPDRFSGHQFPNYSSELNVNALLLGDSALYLCASSLVKGDKNIQYFGAGTRLSVL.

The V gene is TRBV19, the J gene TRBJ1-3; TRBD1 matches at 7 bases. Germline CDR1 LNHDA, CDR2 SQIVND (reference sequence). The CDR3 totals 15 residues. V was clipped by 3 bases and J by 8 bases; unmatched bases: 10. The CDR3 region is CASSILVRGSDTIYF. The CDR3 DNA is TGTGCCAGTAGTATTCTCGTCAGGGGGTCGGACACCATATATTTT.

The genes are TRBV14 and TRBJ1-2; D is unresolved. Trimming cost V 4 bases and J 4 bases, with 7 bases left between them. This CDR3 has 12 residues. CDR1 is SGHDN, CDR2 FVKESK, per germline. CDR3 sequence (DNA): TGTGCCAGCAGCCCCGGTACCTATGGCTACACCTTC. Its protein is CASSPGTYGYTF.

For the CDR3, the DNA is TGTGCCAGCAGTTTGTACACCGGGACTCCCTATGGCTACACCTTC. Encoded protein: CASSLYTGTPYGYTF. The chain joins TRBV27 to TRBJ1-2; tentative D call: TRBD1 (5 bases). The CDR3 runs to 15 residues. Deletions cut 3 bases from V and 4 bases from J, with 15 bases between. Germline values: CDR1 MNHEY, CDR2 SMNVEV (reference sequence).

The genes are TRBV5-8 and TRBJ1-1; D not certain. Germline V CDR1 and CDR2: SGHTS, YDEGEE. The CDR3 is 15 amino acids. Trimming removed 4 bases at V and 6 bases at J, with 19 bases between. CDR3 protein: CASSPDRWSQPEAFF. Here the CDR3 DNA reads TGTGCCAGCAGCCCCGATCGTTGGAGTCAACCTGAAGCTTTCTTT.

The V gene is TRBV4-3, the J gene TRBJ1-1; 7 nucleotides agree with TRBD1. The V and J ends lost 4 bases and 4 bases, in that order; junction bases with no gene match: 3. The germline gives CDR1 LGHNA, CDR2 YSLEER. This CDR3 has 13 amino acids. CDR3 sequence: CASSLDRATEAFF. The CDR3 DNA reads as TGCGCCAGCAGCCTTGACAGGGCCACTGAAGCTTTCTTT.

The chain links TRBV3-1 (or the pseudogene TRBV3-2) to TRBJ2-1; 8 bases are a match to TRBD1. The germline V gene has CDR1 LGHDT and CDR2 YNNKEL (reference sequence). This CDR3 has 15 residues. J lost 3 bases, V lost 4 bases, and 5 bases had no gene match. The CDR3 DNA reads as TGTGCCAGCAGCCGTTCCGGGACAGGCTACAATGAGCAGTTCTTC. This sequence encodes CASSRSGTGYNEQFF.

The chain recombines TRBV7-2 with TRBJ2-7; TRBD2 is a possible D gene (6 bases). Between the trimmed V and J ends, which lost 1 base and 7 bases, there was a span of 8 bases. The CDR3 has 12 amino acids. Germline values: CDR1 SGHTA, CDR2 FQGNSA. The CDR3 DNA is TGTGCCAGCAGCTTAGTAGCGGTTGAGCAGTACTTC. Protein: CASSLVAVEQYF.

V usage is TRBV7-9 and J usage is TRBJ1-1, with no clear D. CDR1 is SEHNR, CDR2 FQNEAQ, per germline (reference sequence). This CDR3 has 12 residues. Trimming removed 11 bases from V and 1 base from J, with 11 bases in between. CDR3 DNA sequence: TGTGCCTCGAGGCCTGAGAACACTGAAGCTTTCTTT. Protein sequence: CASRPENTEAFF.

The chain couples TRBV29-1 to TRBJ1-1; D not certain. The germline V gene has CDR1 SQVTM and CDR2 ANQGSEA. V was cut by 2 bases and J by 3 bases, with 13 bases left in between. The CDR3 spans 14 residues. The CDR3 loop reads CSVELATGDTEAFF. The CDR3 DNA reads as TGCAGCGTTGAACTGGCAACTGGAGACACTGAAGCTTTCTTT.

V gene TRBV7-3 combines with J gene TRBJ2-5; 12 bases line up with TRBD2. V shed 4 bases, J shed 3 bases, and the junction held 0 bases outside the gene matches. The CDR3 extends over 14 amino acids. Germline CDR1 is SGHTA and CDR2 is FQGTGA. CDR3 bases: TGTGCCAGCAGCTGGACTAGCGGGGAAGAGACCCAGTACTTC. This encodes CASSWTSGEETQYF. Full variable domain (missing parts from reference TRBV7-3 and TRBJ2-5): GAGVSQTPSNKVTEKGKYVELRCDPISGHTALYWYRQSLGQGPEFLIYFQGTGAADDSGLPNDRFFAVRPEGSVSTLKIQRTERGDSAVYLCASSWTSGEETQYFGPGTRLLVL.

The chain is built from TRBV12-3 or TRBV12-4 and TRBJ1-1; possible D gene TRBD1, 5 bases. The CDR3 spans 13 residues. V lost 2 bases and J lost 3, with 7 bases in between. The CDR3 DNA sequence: TGTGCCAGCAGTTTACAGGGCCACACTGAAGCTTTCTTT. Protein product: CASSLQGHTEAFF.

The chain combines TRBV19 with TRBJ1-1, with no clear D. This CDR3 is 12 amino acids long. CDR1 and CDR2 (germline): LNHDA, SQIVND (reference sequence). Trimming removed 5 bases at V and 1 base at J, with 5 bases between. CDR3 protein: CASSFGNTEAFF. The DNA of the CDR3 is TGTGCCAGTAGTTTCGGGAACACTGAAGCTTTCTTT.

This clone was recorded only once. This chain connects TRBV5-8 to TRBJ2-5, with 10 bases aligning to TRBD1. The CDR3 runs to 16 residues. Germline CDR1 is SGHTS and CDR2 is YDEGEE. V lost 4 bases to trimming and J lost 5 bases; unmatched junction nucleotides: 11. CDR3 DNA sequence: TGTGCCAGCAGCGGGTGGAGACAGGGGGCCGATGAGACCCAGTACTTC. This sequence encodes CASSGWRQGADETQYF.

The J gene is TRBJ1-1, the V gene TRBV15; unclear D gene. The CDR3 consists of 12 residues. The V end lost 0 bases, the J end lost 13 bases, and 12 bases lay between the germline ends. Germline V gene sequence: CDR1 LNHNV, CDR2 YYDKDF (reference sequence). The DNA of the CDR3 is TGTGCCACCAGCAGAGACCAATCGCCGGGTTTCTTT. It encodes CATSRDQSPGFF. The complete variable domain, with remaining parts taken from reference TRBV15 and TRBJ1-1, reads DAMVIQNPRYQVTQFGKPVTLSCSQTLNHNVMYWYQQKSSQAPKLLFHYYDKDFNNEADTPDNFQSRRPNTSFCFLDIRSPGLGDTAMYLCATSRDQSPGFFGQGTRLTVV.

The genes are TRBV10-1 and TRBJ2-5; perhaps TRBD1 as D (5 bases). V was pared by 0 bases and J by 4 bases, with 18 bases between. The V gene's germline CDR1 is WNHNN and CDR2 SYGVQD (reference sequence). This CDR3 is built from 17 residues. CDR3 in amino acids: CASSESRPGRVGETQYF. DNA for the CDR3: TGCGCCAGCAGTGAGTCGAGACCCGGCAGGGTGGGAGAGACCCAGTACTTC.

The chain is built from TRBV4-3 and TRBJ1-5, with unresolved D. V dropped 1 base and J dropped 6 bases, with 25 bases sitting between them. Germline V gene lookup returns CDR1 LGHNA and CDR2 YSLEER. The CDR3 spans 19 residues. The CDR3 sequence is CASSQAPALGGSSSQPQHF. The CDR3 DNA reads TGCGCCAGCAGCCAAGCCCCCGCTCTTGGCGGCAGTTCCAGTCAGCCCCAGCATTTT.

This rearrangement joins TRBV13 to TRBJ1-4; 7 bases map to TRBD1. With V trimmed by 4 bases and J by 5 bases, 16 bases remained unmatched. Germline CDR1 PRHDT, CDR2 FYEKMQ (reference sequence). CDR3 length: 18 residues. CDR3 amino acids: CASSSRTGLQWPNEKLFF. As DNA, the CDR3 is TGTGCCAGCAGCTCCAGGACAGGACTCCAATGGCCCAATGAAAAACTGTTTTTT.